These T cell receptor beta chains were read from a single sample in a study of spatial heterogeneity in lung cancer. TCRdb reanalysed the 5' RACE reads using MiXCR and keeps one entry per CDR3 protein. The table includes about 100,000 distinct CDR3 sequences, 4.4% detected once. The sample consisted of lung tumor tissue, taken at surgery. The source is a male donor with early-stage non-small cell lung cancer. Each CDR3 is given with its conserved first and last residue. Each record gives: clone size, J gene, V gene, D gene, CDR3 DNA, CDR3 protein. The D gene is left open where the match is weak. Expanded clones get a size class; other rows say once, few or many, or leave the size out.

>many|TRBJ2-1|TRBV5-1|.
TGCGCCAGCGGACAAATCTACAATGAGCAGTTCTTC
CASGQIYNEQFF
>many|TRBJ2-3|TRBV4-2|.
TGTGCCAGCAGCCAAGATCTTCCGCGGAGTGAGTTATTTGCAGATACGCAGTATTTT
CASSQDLPRSELFADTQYF
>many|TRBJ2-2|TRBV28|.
TGTGCCAGCAGTTTAACCGGGACAACGAACACCGGGGAGCTGTTTTTT
CASSLTGTTNTGELFF
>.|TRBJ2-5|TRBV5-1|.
TGCGCCAGCAGAGCAGATGAGGAGACCCAGTACTTC
CASRADEETQYF
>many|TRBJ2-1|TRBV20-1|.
TGCAGTGTGTCCAAGAGCTCCTACAATGAGCAGTTCTTC
CSVSKSSYNEQFF
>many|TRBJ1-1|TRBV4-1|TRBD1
TGCGCCAGCAGCTTCCGGGACAGGGGGATCGCTGAAGCTTTCTTT
CASSFRDRGIAEAFF
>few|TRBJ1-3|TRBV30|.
TGTGCCTGGAGTGTACGGGACACCATATATTTT
CAWSVRDTIYF
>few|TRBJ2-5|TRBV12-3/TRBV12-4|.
TGTGCCAGCACTCTGGGACGGGACCAAGAGACCCAGTACTTC
CASTLGRDQETQYF
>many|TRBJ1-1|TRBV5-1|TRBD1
TGCGCCAGCAGCAGAACACAGACAGGGATGAACACTGAAGCTTTCTTT
CASSRTQTGMNTEAFF
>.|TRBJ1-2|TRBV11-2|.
TGTGCCAGCAGCTTAGCCCCTGGAAGAAGCGGCTACACCTTC
CASSLAPGRSGYTF
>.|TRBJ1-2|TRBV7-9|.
TGTGCCAGCAGCTTAGCCCGGGACACCCAGTATGGCTACACCTTC
CASSLARDTQYGYTF
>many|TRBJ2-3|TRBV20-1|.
TGCAGTGCATCGGGGCTGGACAGCACAGATACGCAGTATTTT
CSASGLDSTDTQYF
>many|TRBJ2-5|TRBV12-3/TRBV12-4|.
TGTGCCAGCAGTACAGGGTTCCAAGAGACCCAGTACTTC
CASSTGFQETQYF
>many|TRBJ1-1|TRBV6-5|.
TGTGCCAGCCGAAGGGGGGGTTCGTGGGCTGAAGCTTTCTTT
CASRRGGSWAEAFF
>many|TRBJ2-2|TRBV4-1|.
TGCGCCAGCAGCCAAGAAGGGTCCAGCGCGAACACCGGGGAGCTGTTTTTT
CASSQEGSSANTGELFF
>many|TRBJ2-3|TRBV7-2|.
TGTGCCAGCAGCCTCGGACTTGCAAGCACAGATACGCAGTATTTT
CASSLGLASTDTQYF
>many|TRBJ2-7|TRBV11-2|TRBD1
TGTGCCAGGAGGGACAGGGACGAGCAGTACTTC
CARRDRDEQYF
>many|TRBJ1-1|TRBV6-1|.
TGTGCCAGCAGCCCCTTGAACACTGAAGCTTTCTTT
CASSPLNTEAFF
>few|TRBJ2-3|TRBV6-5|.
TGTGCCAGCAGCTACTCAGAGAGCACAGATACGCAGTATTTT
CASSYSESTDTQYF
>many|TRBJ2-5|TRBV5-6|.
TGTGCCAGCAGCTTGGCACCCGGTAATACTCAAGAGACCCAGTACTTC
CASSLAPGNTQETQYF
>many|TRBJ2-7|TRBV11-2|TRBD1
TGTGCCAGCAGCTTACAGGGGGATCCAGCCTACGAGCAGTACTTC
CASSLQGDPAYEQYF
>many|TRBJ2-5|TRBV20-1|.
TGCAGTGCTAAACCCCGGGACGGAGAGACCCAGTACTTC
CSAKPRDGETQYF
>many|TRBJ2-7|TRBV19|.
TGTGCCAGTAGTATTCAGGTCTCGGCAGAACTTTACGAGCAGTACTTC
CASSIQVSAELYEQYF
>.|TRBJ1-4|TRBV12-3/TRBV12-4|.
TGTGCCAGCCGGGCGCCCGCTAATGAAAAACTGTTTTTT
CASRAPANEKLFF
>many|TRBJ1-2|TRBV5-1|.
TGCGCCAGCAGCTTGGATCGTACAGACGGGAGGGGCTACACCTTC
CASSLDRTDGRGYTF
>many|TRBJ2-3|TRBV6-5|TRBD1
TGTGCCAGCAGTTTGGGCCGGGACAGGGGGAACACAGATACGCAGTATTTT
CASSLGRDRGNTDTQYF
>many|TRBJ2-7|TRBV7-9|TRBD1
TGTGCCAGCAGCTTGGTGACAGGGCACTCCGAGCAGTACTTC
CASSLVTGHSEQYF
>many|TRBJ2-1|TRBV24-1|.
TGTGCCACCGGAGGATCGGGGGCCAAAATAAATGAGCAGTTCTTC
CATGGSGAKINEQFF
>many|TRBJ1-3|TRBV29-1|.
TGCAGCGTCTACCTCTCTGGAAACACCATATATTTT
CSVYLSGNTIYF
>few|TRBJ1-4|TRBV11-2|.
TGTGCCAGCAGCTTTTCGAGCGTATCGTGGGATGAAAAACTGTTTTTT
CASSFSSVSWDEKLFF
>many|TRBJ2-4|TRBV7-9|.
TGTGCCAGCAGCTTAAGCGATTTCTCTACAGCCAAAAACATTCAGTACTTC
CASSLSDFSTAKNIQYF
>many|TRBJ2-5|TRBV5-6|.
TGTGCCAGCAGCTTGGGGCAAGAGACCCAGTACTTC
CASSLGQETQYF
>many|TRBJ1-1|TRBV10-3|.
TGTGCCAGCTCGGGGGGCACTGAAGCTTTCTTT
CASSGGTEAFF
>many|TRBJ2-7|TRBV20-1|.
TGCAGTGCTAGCATCCAGGGTGACCCCTACGAGCAGTACTTC
CSASIQGDPYEQYF
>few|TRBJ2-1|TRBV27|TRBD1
TGTGCCAGCAGACGATCAACAACAGGGGGCAGGAATGAGCAGTTCTTC
CASRRSTTGGRNEQFF
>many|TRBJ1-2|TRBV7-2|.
TGTGCCAGCAGCTTAGTTAAAGCGACACTTTATGGCTACACCTTC
CASSLVKATLYGYTF
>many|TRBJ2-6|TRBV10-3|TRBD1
TGTGCCATCATGGGGGACAGGTTATTCTCTGGGGCCAACGTCCTGACTTTC
CAIMGDRLFSGANVLTF
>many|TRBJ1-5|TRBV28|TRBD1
TGTGCCGCCGGGACAGGGATCAATCAGCCCCAGCATTTT
CAAGTGINQPQHF
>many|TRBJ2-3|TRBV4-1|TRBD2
TGCGCCAGCAGCCAAAGACTAGCGGAAAGCACAGATACGCAGTATTTT
CASSQRLAESTDTQYF
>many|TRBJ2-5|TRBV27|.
TGTGCCAGCAGTTTACGGGGGACAAGGATAGTAGAAGAGACCCAGTACTTC
CASSLRGTRIVEETQYF
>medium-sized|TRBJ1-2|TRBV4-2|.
TGTGCCAGCAGCCAACCTGGGGGAGCTGGTTATGGCTACACCTTC
CASSQPGGAGYGYTF
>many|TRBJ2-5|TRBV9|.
TGTGCCAGCAGCGTAGCGGCAGGGGCGGAGACCCAGTACTTC
CASSVAAGAETQYF
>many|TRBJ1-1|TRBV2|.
TGTGCCAGCAAACAATTGGCGGTTACTGAAGCTTTCTTT
CASKQLAVTEAFF